The 15 T cell receptor beta chains below come from one sample, sequenced in a study of tissue T cells after allogeneic stem cell transplantation. Profiled with immunoSEQ multiplex PCR; TCRdb holds only in-frame clones, not every one. The sample gives approximately 3,500 clones, about half of which show up once; over 20% is in the top ten. The time point here: mouse harvest day 14 after allogeneic transplant. Tail vein injection delivered 10^7 T-cell-depleted bone marrow cells and 10^6 splenic CD5+ T cells. The sample comprised gut tissue. These receptor sequences come from a female BALB/c mouse given C57BL/6 T cells with graft-versus-host disease after an allogeneic hematopoietic cell transplant.

Concerning this clone: Gene and germline names: mouse. The read terminates 1 residue ahead of where the CDR3 ends, so the germline J gene completes it. The rearrangement joins TRBV20 to TRBJ2-5; TRBD2 matches 8 bases. The CDR3 length is 14 residues. CDR1 GFQATS and CDR2 STVNSAI come from the germline V gene. V was clipped by 5 bases and J by 6 bases; unmatched bases: 10. The CDR3 loop reads CGARGDGGADTQYF. CDR3 bases read: TGTGGTGCTCGGGGGGACGGGGGGGCGGACACCCAGTAC.

To note about this clone: These gene names are mouse names. The read halts 1 residue ahead of the CDR3 end, with the missing end drawn from the germline J gene. The V call is TRBV26, the J call TRBJ2-3; 7 bases are shared with TRBD2. The CDR3 spans 15 residues. The trim removed 2 bases at V and 0 bases at J, leaving 2 bases unmatched. Germline CDR1 reads KGHPV; CDR2 reads FQNQEV (reference sequence). The CDR3 here is CASSLGGGSAETLYF. The CDR3 DNA, read in part, is TGTGCCAGCAGTCTGGGGGGGGGTAGTGCAGAAACGCTGTAT.

The table lists this clone with a few counts. All gene names here are mouse names. The CDR3 end lies 1 residue beyond the end of the read and is filled in from the germline J gene. V is TRBV26 and J is TRBJ1-3, with D unresolved. The V gene lost 4 bases and the J gene lost 1 base, with 5 bases spanning the gap. The CDR3 is 13 amino acids. Germline assignment: CDR1 KGHPV and CDR2 FQNQEV (reference sequence). The CDR3: CASSRGSGNTLYF. Partial CDR3 DNA: TGTGCCAGCAGTCGAGGGTCTGGAAATACGCTCTAT.

A note on this clone: Germline and genes: mouse. The read ends 1 residue before the CDR3 terminus; that terminus is restored from the germline J gene. The rearrangement uses TRBV20 and TRBJ2-1; TRBD1 matches 9 bases. Germline V gene sequence: CDR1 GFQATS, CDR2 STVNSAI. V dropped 4 bases and J dropped 1; count of bases not matched to a gene: 2. The CDR3 has 14 amino acids. CDR3 DNA, as far as it was read: TGTGGTGCTACTGACAGGGGGAACTATGCTGAGCAGTTC. This codes for CGATDRGNYAEQF. From start to end, the CDR3 is CGATDRGNYAEQFF.

This clone was counted a few times. Germline and genes: mouse. The CDR3 goes on 1 residue after the read ends, and that part is filled in from the germline J gene. The V and J genes are TRBV12-1 and TRBJ2-7; 11 bases align to TRBD2. Germline V gives CDR1 SGHSN, CDR2 HYEKVE. CDR3 length equals 15 residues. V shed 0 bases and J 5 bases; nucleotides not matched to a gene: 5. CDR3 bases read: TGTGCCAGCTCTCTCGAACTGGGGGGGCGCGATGAACAGTAC. Amino acid sequence: CASSLELGGRDEQY. The entire CDR3 sequence reads CASSLELGGRDEQYF.

This clone was counted between two and nine times. Germline and genes here are mouse. The CDR3 is cut off 1 residue early in the read; its end comes from the germline J gene. This chain links TRBV26 with TRBJ2-7, with TRBD2 matching 10 bases. This CDR3 is 15 amino acids long. Germline CDR1 is KGHPV and CDR2 is FQNQEV (reference sequence). V trimming: 0 bases; J trimming: 2 bases; junction bases outside the gene matches: 1. CDR3 protein: CASSLSDWGTYEQYF. Partial CDR3 DNA: TGTGCCAGCAGTCTGTCGGACTGGGGGACCTATGAACAGTAC.

Remarks on this clone: Gene names follow the mouse nomenclature. The sequenced fragment ends 1 residue before the CDR3 boundary, so the rest is inferred from the germline J gene. This chain links TRBV26 with TRBJ1-1; D perhaps matches TRBD1 (6 bases). This CDR3 region has 13 residues. CDR1 and CDR2 from the germline V gene are KGHPV and FQNQEV (reference sequence). Trimming took off 2 bases at V and 7 bases at J, with 11 bases between the two ends. The CDR3 protein is CASSLPDRREVFF. CDR3 bases read: TGTGCCAGCAGTCTGCCCGACAGGCGAGAAGTCTTC.

In this sample, this clone turned up a few times. Germline and genes: mouse. The DNA ends 1 residue before the CDR3 does, and the rest of the CDR3 is filled in from the germline J gene. The chain uses TRBV5 and TRBJ1-5; D unclear. Trimming pared 1 base from V and 1 base from J, leaving 5 bases between. Germline CDR1 is LGHNA and CDR2 is YNLKQL (reference sequence). This CDR3 contains 14 residues. Partial CDR3 DNA: TGTGCCAGCAGCCAAGGCGGAAACAACCAGGCTCCGCTT. Translation gives CASSQGGNNQAPL. The CDR3 reads in full as CASSQGGNNQAPLF.

In its sample, this clone was seen a few times. Gene names refer to mouse genes. The read ends 1 residue before the CDR3 terminus; that terminus is restored from the germline J gene. The chain employs TRBV4 and TRBJ1-3, with D perhaps matching TRBD1 (6 bases). The CDR3 has 14 residues. Per the germline V gene, CDR1 is LGHDT and CDR2 is YNNKQL (reference sequence). V shed 5 bases and J shed 4 bases, with 12 bases lying between them. The CDR3 bases that were read are TGTGCCAGCAGCAACAGGGTAGGGGGAAATACGCTCTAT. Translating gives CASSNRVGGNTLY. The whole CDR3 sequence reads CASSNRVGGNTLYF. The full variable domain, completed using reference TRBV4 and TRBJ1-3, is ETAVFQTPNYHVTQVGNEVSFNCKQTLGHDTMYWYKQDSKKLLKIMFSYNNKQLIVNETVPRRFSPQSSDKAHLNLRIKSVEPEDSAVYLCASSNRVGGNTLYFGEGSRLIVV.

As for this clone: Gene names denote mouse genes. The CDR3 extends 1 residue past the end of the read, so its final part is completed from the germline J gene. The V and J genes are TRBV13-2 and TRBJ2-7, with 7 positions matching TRBD1. This CDR3 is 13 amino acids long. CDR1 NNHNN and CDR2 SYGAGS come from the germline V gene (reference sequence). J was trimmed by 7 bases and V by 1 base; bases with no gene match: 5. The part of the CDR3 DNA that was read is TGTGCCAGCGGTGATAAACAGGGGTGGGAACAGTAC. Protein sequence: CASGDKQGWEQY. In full, the CDR3 is CASGDKQGWEQYF.

This clone was recorded a few times. Gene and germline names: mouse. The sequence runs out 1 residue before the end of the CDR3; the remainder is reconstructed from the germline J gene. This chain joins TRBV3 and TRBJ2-1; TRBD1 is a possible D gene (5 bases). This CDR3 comprises 16 residues. The V end was cut by 1 base, the J end by 1 base, with 11 bases between. The V gene's germline CDR1 is SNHLY and CDR2 FYNGKV (reference sequence). The CDR3 loop is CASSLEAGQNYAEQFF. The sequenced CDR3 bases are TGTGCCAGCAGCTTAGAGGCCGGACAAAACTATGCTGAGCAGTTC.

On this clone: These gene names are mouse names. The read halts 1 residue ahead of the CDR3 end, with the missing end drawn from the germline J gene. V and J are TRBV23 and TRBJ2-5; no check of the table's D call, TRBD2, against the DNA was made. CDR3 length: 16 residues. Germline V lookup: CDR1 KGHTA, CDR2 FQNQQP. This CDR3 reads CSSSLQTGGARDTQYF. The part of the CDR3 DNA that was read is TGCTCCAGCAGTCTTCAGACTGGGGGGGCAAGGGACACCCAGTAC.

This clone came up a few times. Genes and germline are mouse. The read ends 1 residue early relative to the CDR3; the germline J gene fills the gap. V gene TRBV3 combines with J gene TRBJ2-1; 9 positions match TRBD1. V lost 5 bases to trimming and J lost 1 base; unmatched junction nucleotides: 3. Germline V gene sequence: CDR1 SNHLY, CDR2 FYNGKV (reference sequence). The CDR3 is 15 residues long. The covered CDR3 bases are TGTGCCAGCAGCCTCGGGACAGGGAACTATGCTGAGCAGTTC. It yields the protein CASSLGTGNYAEQF. The entire CDR3 protein reads CASSLGTGNYAEQFF.

By share, this clone ranks as medium-sized. The gene names given are mouse names. Read sequence stops 1 residue before the CDR3 end, and the germline J gene provides the missing end. The chain is built from TRBV20 and TRBJ1-4, with 7 positions matching TRBD1. The CDR3 is made up of 13 amino acids. The V and J ends lost 3 bases and 3 bases, in that order; junction bases with no gene match: 1. Germline CDR1 GFQATS, CDR2 STVNSAI. The CDR3 region is CGARQGTNERLFF. Incomplete CDR3 DNA: TGTGGTGCTAGACAGGGGACCAACGAAAGATTATTT. Full variable domain (remainder filled in from reference TRBV20 and TRBJ1-4): GALVYQYPRRTICKSGTSMRMECQAVGFQATSVAWYRQSPQKTFELIALSTVNSAIKYEQNFTQEKFPISHPNLSFSSMTVLNAYLEDRGLYLCGARQGTNERLFFGHGTKLSVL.

As concerns this clone: The genes are named according to mouse. From the germline J gene comes the end of the CDR3, since the read stops 1 residue before it. J is TRBJ2-3 and V is TRBV16; perhaps TRBD2 as D (5 bases). The CDR3 is 15 residues long. V lost 0 bases and J 0 bases, leaving 7 bases between the germline ends. The germline V gene has CDR1 SGHSA and CDR2 FRNQAP. The part of the CDR3 DNA that was read is TGTGCAAGCAGCTTAGATACTGGTAGTGCAGAAACGCTGTAT. Protein product: CASSLDTGSAETLY. In full, the CDR3 reads CASSLDTGSAETLYF.